This TCR beta chain came from a study of CD8 T cells in Susac syndrome. Sequencing of TCR beta was performed on blood CD8+ T cells and on blood CD4+ T cells. A quantity of about 0.5 to 1 ug RNA underwent reverse transcription using random hexamers. TCRdb processed the immunoSEQ multiplex PCR reads anew with MiXCR; each CDR3 protein has one entry. The data hold 130,000 to 150,000 distinct CDR3 sequences, with approximately 95% observed a single time. Trimming removed 7 bases from V and 5 bases from J, with 7 bases in between. The CDR3 covers 11 residues. From germline, CDR1 is LGHDT and CDR2 YNNKEL (reference sequence).

Sequencing input: CD8+ T cells from PBMCs. This chain joins TRBV3-1 and TRBJ2-3; no clear D. This TCR was recovered from a human donor in good health. The DNA of the CDR3 is TGTGCCAGCAAGGTTTTAGATACGCAGTATTTT. It yields the protein CASKVLDTQYF.